This TCR beta chain was found in a study of T cells in Graves' hyperthyroidism and ophthalmopathy. The definition of stable Graves' hyperthyroidism was no ophthalmopathy progression within 18 months. Clinical symptoms, serum thyroxine and TRAb, thyroid ultrasound and orbital computed tomography together formed the diagnostic basis. The source material, RNA transcripts, was used to amplify TCR beta CDR3 regions. The HTBI set primed first-round TCR CDR3 RT-PCR. A single record per CDR3 protein comes from TCRdb applying MiXCR to the multiplex PCR reads. The sample lists about 760,000 distinct CDR3 sequences; about 35% were seen once. This clonotype appeared once. A junction boundary mismatches the germline segment, possibly from a read error. The CDR3 runs 12 residues. Looked up from germline, CDR1 is SGDLS and CDR2 is YYNGEE.

The receptor was isolated from a woman between 35 and 50 years old with Graves' hyperthyroidism. The chain uses TRBV9 and TRBJ2-3, with D unclear. Sequencing was carried out using blood. The CDR3 is CASSAAVDTQYF. For the CDR3, the DNA is TGTGCCAGCAGCGCAGCAGTGGATACGCAGTACTTT.